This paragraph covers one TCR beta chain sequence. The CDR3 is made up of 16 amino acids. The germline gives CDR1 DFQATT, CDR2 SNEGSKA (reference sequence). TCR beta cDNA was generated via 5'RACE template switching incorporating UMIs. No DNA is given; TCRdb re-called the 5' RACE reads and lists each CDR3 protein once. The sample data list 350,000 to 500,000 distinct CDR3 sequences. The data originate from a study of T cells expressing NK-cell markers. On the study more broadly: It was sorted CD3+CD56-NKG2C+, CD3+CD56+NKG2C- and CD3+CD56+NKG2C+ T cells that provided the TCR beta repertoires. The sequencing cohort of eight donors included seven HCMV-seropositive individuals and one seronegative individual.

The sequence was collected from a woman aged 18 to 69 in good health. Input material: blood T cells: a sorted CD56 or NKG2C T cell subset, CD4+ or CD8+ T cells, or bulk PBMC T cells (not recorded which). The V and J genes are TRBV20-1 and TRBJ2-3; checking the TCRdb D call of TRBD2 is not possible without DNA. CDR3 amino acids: CSAGEVREARTDTQYF.